The 31 T cell receptor beta chains below all came from one sample that was sequenced in a study of regulatory T cells in long-lasting Graves disease. Building of the TCR beta libraries involved iRepertoire HTBI primers and Arm-PCR of CDR3 regions. TCRdb redid the calling of the multiplex PCR reads with MiXCR, one entry per CDR3 protein. The table records roughly 300,000 distinct CDR3 sequences, roughly a fifth of them present only once. Time point of the sample: persistent/refractory GD, antithyroid drugs over 5 years with positive TRAb. PBMC RNA was the source of the TCR library. This material consisted of peripheral blood mononuclear cells (PBMCs), taken when the disease was refractory, from a patient treated with antithyroid drugs. These TCRs come from a female donor with Graves disease.

This clonotype was counted many times. This CDR3 is CASSLSSMGTYEQYF. CDR3 coding DNA: TGTGCCAGCAGTTTATCGAGTATGGGGACCTACGAGCAGTACTTC. The chain combines TRBV27 with TRBJ2-7; no clear D. Between the trimmed V and J ends, which lost 0 bases and 2 bases, there was a span of 11 bases. The CDR3 is 15 amino acids. Germline CDR1 reads MNHEY; CDR2 reads SMNVEV (reference sequence).

This clonotype was recorded at least ten times. The chain carries TRBV6-1 and TRBJ2-5; no clear D gene. This CDR3 contains 12 residues. Trimming removed 6 bases at V and 10 bases at J, with 15 bases between. Germline CDR1 is MNHNS and CDR2 is SASEGT. The CDR3 coding sequence is TGTGCCAGCAGCCTGACTGGAAGAGACCAGTACTTC. Protein sequence: CASSLTGRDQYF.

The rearrangement links TRBV4-2 to TRBJ1-5, with D maybe TRBD1 (5 bases). With 0 bases removed from V and 0 bases from J, the gap between germline ends came to 9 bases. The CDR3 spans 16 residues. The germline V gene encodes CDR1 LGHNA and CDR2 YNFKEQ. The CDR3 DNA is TGTGCCAGCAGCCAAGATTTCACAGGTAGCAATCAGCCCCAGCATTTT. Its protein is CASSQDFTGSNQPQHF.

A remark on this clonotype: A clone one base away is much larger, so this may be a read error. The chain combines TRBV12-3 or TRBV12-4 with TRBJ1-1; a weak D match, TRBD1 (6 bases). The CDR3 has 13 amino acids. The germline V and J ends were trimmed by 6 bases and 4 bases, with 12 bases remaining between them. The CDR3 here is CASRAQGGTEAFF. CDR3 in DNA: TGTGCCAGCAGGGCACAGGGTGGCACTGAAGCTTTCTTT.

In its sample, this clonotype was seen many times. The rearrangement uses TRBV28 and TRBJ2-3; no clear D gene. Germline V gives CDR1 MDHEN, CDR2 SYDVKM. The CDR3 contains 14 residues. Trimming removed 6 bases at V and 1 base at J, with 11 bases between. As DNA, the CDR3 is TGTGCCAGCAGGCCAAGAGCAGGCACAGATACGCAGTATTTT. Translating gives CASRPRAGTDTQYF. Together with reference TRBV28 and TRBJ2-3, the CDR3 gives the full variable domain: DVKVTQSSRYLVKRTGEKVFLECVQDMDHENMFWYRQDPGLGLRLIYFSYDVKMKEKGDIPEGYSVSREKKERFSLILESASTNQTSMYLCASRPRAGTDTQYFGPGTRLTVL.

The J gene is TRBJ1-3, the V gene TRBV7-2; the match to TRBD1 covers 8 bases. From germline, CDR1 is SGHTA and CDR2 FQGNSA. Trimming removed 3 bases from V and 1 base from J; junction bases left unmatched: 2. The CDR3 extends over 15 amino acids. In DNA, the CDR3 is TGTGCCAGCAGCTTCGACAGGGGATCTGGAAACACCATATATTTT. Its translation is CASSFDRGSGNTIYF.

V gene TRBV20-1 combines with J gene TRBJ2-5; 9 bases agree with TRBD2. The junction had 7 bases not matched to a gene; V was cut back by 7 bases and J by 4 bases. The CDR3 contains 13 residues. Germline CDR1 and CDR2: DFQATT and SNEGSKA (reference sequence). CDR3 bases: TGCAGTGTATCTAGCGGGACTGGAGAGACCCAGTACTTC. It yields the protein CSVSSGTGETQYF.

Points on this clonotype: A much larger clone lies one base from this, so it may be a read error. J is TRBJ2-7 and V is TRBV10-3; TRBD1 matches at 7 bases. The germline gives CDR1 ENHRY, CDR2 SYGVKD. The V and J ends lost 4 bases and 7 bases, in that order; junction bases with no gene match: 7. This CDR3 contains 13 residues. CDR3 loop: CAISGYRGEEQYF. The CDR3 DNA sequence: TGTGCCATCAGTGGATACAGGGGTGAAGAGCAGTACTTC.

The V call is TRBV3-1, the J call TRBJ2-7; D is perhaps TRBD1 or TRBD2 (6 bases each). V lost 4 bases and J lost 2, with 21 bases in between. The CDR3 is 17 residues long. The germline V gene has CDR1 LGHDT and CDR2 YNNKEL (reference sequence). CDR3 DNA: TGTGCCAGCAGCCCCGACTCGGGGGAAGGGGGGACCTACGAGCAGTACTTC. As protein: CASSPDSGEGGTYEQYF.

Many counts were recorded for this clonotype. The chain joins TRBV5-1 to TRBJ1-5; possibly TRBD1 for D (5 bases). Trimming removed 4 bases from V and 0 bases from J, with 11 bases in between. Per germline, CDR1 SGHRS and CDR2 YFSETQ. CDR3 length equals 15 residues. The CDR3 loop reads CASSPRGGSNQPQHF. CDR3 DNA sequence: TGCGCCAGCAGCCCGCGGGGGGGTAGCAATCAGCCCCAGCATTTT.

The chain couples TRBV19 to TRBJ2-7; no clear D gene. Germline loops: CDR1 LNHDA, CDR2 SQIVND (reference sequence). V was shortened by 6 bases and J by 2 bases, with 11 bases between the two germline ends. The CDR3 has 13 residues. This CDR3 is CASSTQRAYEQYF. The CDR3 DNA follows: TGTGCCAGTAGCACCCAAAGAGCCTACGAGCAGTACTTC.

V and J are TRBV7-2 and TRBJ1-1, with D uncertain. Germline CDR1 and CDR2: SGHTA and FQGNSA. V shed 1 base and J shed 1 base, with 7 bases lying between them. CDR3 length: 14 residues. The chain's CDR3 is CASSLDLRNTEAFF. DNA for the CDR3: TGTGCCAGCAGCTTAGATTTGAGGAACACTGAAGCTTTCTTT. Variable domain in full (rest from reference TRBV7-2 and TRBJ1-1): GAGVSQSPSNKVTEKGKDVELRCDPISGHTALYWYRQSLGQGLEFLIYFQGNSAPDKSGLPSDRFSAERTGGSVSTLTIQRTQQEDSAVYLCASSLDLRNTEAFFGQGTRLTVV.

The chain uses TRBV27 and TRBJ1-1; D possibly corresponds to TRBD1 (6 bases). Germline V gives CDR1 MNHEY, CDR2 SMNVEV (reference sequence). The CDR3 contains 14 residues. Trimming took off 5 bases at V and 8 bases at J, with 18 bases between the two ends. CDR3 amino acids: CASSGSQGRVEAFF. In DNA form, the CDR3 reads TGTGCCAGCAGTGGATCTCAGGGGCGGGTGGAAGCTTTCTTT.

The gene calls are TRBV18 and TRBJ2-7; TRBD1 matches 11 bases. Germline V lookup: CDR1 KGHSH, CDR2 LQKENI. CDR3 size: 15 residues. The V segment lost 1 base and the J segment 4 bases; nucleotides outside the gene matches: 3. The CDR3, as DNA: TGTGCCAGCTCACCACTCGGACAGGGGGCTTACGAGCAGTACTTC. This encodes CASSPLGQGAYEQYF.

This clonotype was counted a single time. The chain links TRBV6-4 to TRBJ1-6, with D maybe TRBD1 (6 bases). The CDR3 loop spans 14 amino acids. CDR1 is MRHNA, CDR2 SNTAGT, per germline. V lost 5 bases to trimming and J lost 9 bases, with 14 bases between them. The CDR3 reads CASSRARGASPLHF. The CDR3 bases are TGTGCCAGCAGTCGGGCCAGGGGCGCTTCACCCCTCCACTTT.

The CDR3 nucleotides read TGCGCCAGCAGCTTGAGGACTGGCCAAGAGACCCAGTACTTC. This encodes CASSLRTGQETQYF. This rearrangement joins TRBV5-1 to TRBJ2-5; possibly TRBD2 for D (5 bases). Germline assignment: CDR1 SGHRS and CDR2 YFSETQ. This CDR3 has 14 residues. The V gene lost 1 base and the J gene lost 1 base, with 8 bases spanning the gap.

The chain uses TRBV4-1 and TRBJ2-7; D may be TRBD2 (6 bases). CDR1 and CDR2 from the germline V gene are MGHRA and YSYEKL. CDR3 length: 15 amino acids. V lost 0 bases and J lost 2, with 11 bases in between. The CDR3 bases are TGCGCCAGCAGCCAAGAGGACGGGAGCACCTACGAGCAGTACTTC. As protein: CASSQEDGSTYEQYF.

At least ten counts were recorded for this clonotype. The chain recombines TRBV7-9 with TRBJ1-2, with D tentatively TRBD1 (6 bases). Looked up from germline, CDR1 is SEHNR and CDR2 is FQNEAQ (reference sequence). The CDR3 totals 12 residues. V was clipped by 5 bases and J by 14 bases, with 18 bases between them. CDR3 nucleotide sequence: TGTGCCAGCAGCCACCGGGGGGGCGGTGGGACCTTC. Amino acids: CASSHRGGGGTF. Full variable domain (rest looked up from reference TRBV7-9 and TRBJ1-2): DTGVSQNPRHKITKRGQNVTFRCDPISEHNRLYWYRQTLGQGPEFLTYFQNEAQLEKSRLLSDRFSAERPKGSFSTLEIQRTEQGDSAMYLCASSHRGGGGTFGSGTRLTVV.

Comment on this clonotype: This could be a read error, since a much larger clone is one nucleotide away. The CDR3 nucleotides read TGTGCCAGCAGTTTAGGGGGAGGGGTGAACACTGAAGCTTTCTTT. Protein product: CASSLGGGVNTEAFF. The chain is built from TRBV12-3 or TRBV12-4 and TRBJ1-1, with D perhaps matching TRBD1 (5 bases). Trimming pared 1 base from V and 0 bases from J, leaving 9 bases between. The CDR3 extends over 15 amino acids.

The rearrangement uses TRBV6-5 and TRBJ2-2; D call uncertain. V was pared by 4 bases and J by 2 bases, with 2 bases between. CDR1 is MNHEY, CDR2 SVGAGI, per germline. There are 12 residues in the CDR3. The CDR3 region is CASSFNTGELFF. The DNA of the CDR3 is TGTGCCAGCAGTTTTAACACCGGGGAGCTGTTTTTT.

This clonotype has a handful of counts. The chain couples TRBV20-1 to TRBJ1-1; unclear D gene. The germline V gene has CDR1 DFQATT and CDR2 SNEGSKA (reference sequence). Trimming removed 0 bases from V and 1 base from J, with 9 bases in between. The CDR3 sequence is 14 residues long. The DNA of the CDR3 is TGCAGTGCTAGAGATCGGGCAGGGAACACTGAAGCTTTCTTT. Translated, it gives CSARDRAGNTEAFF.

The CDR3 loop reads CSANQGAGETQYF. CDR3 in DNA: TGCAGTGCTAATCAGGGAGCGGGAGAGACCCAGTACTTC. The rearrangement uses TRBV20-1 and TRBJ2-5; maybe TRBD2 (6 bases). The CDR3 loop spans 13 amino acids. Trimming removed 4 bases at V and 4 bases at J, with 13 bases between. The germline CDR1 and CDR2 sequences are DFQATT and SNEGSKA (reference sequence).

This clonotype was detected ten times or more. The chain carries TRBV5-8 and TRBJ2-5; D gene uncertain. The V end was cut by 0 bases, the J end by 2 bases, with 11 bases between. The CDR3 covers 15 residues. Germline CDR1 SGHTS, CDR2 YDEGEE. The CDR3 coding sequence is TGTGCCAGCAGCTTGGACTTTGGCAGGCAAGAGACCCAGTACTTC. Residues: CASSLDFGRQETQYF.

The chain carries TRBV9 and TRBJ2-5; D is perhaps TRBD2 (6 bases). The germline V gene has CDR1 SGDLS and CDR2 YYNGEE. The CDR3 has 15 residues. V shed 3 bases and J shed 3 bases, with 15 bases lying between them. As DNA, the CDR3 is TGTGCCAGCAGCGGGAAACGGGAGTTGAAAGAGACCCAGTACTTC. Translation: CASSGKRELKETQYF.

The chain recombines TRBV2 with TRBJ2-3; 9 bases line up with TRBD1. V trimming: 4 bases; J trimming: 2 bases; junction bases outside the gene matches: 4. Germline V gene sequence: CDR1 SNHLY, CDR2 FYNNEI. CDR3 length equals 15 residues. CDR3 amino acids: CASSGGTGSTDTQYF. In nucleotides, the CDR3 is TGTGCCAGCAGTGGGGGGACAGGGTCCACAGATACGCAGTATTTT.

The V call is TRBV18, the J call TRBJ1-5, with no clear D. V was clipped by 3 bases and J by 0 bases, with 9 bases between them. The CDR3 has 15 residues. The germline V gene encodes CDR1 KGHSH and CDR2 LQKENI. CDR3 nucleotides: TGTGCCAGCTCACCTGGGAAAAATAGCAATCAGCCCCAGCATTTT. It translates to CASSPGKNSNQPQHF.

The J gene is TRBJ2-5, the V gene TRBV5-5; 9 bases are shared with TRBD1. Germline assignment: CDR1 SGHKS and CDR2 YYEKEE (reference sequence). CDR3 size: 15 residues. The trim removed 1 base at V and 5 bases at J, leaving 6 bases unmatched. The CDR3 is CASSLYTGGLETQYF. Here the CDR3 DNA reads TGTGCCAGCAGCTTGTATACAGGGGGCCTGGAGACCCAGTACTTC.

This clonotype was counted at least ten times. The chain employs TRBV29-1 and TRBJ2-7; 9 nucleotides match TRBD2. CDR1 and CDR2 (germline): SQVTM, ANQGSEA. After removal of 5 bases from V and 3 bases from J, the junction contained 2 bases not matched to a gene. The CDR3 sequence is 12 residues long. As DNA, the CDR3 is TGCAGCGTTTCTAGCGGGAACTACGAGCAGTACTTC. Translated, it gives CSVSSGNYEQYF.

This clonotype was found many times. V is TRBV11-2 and J is TRBJ1-2; D perhaps matches TRBD1 (5 bases). Deletions cut 0 bases from V and 7 bases from J, with 15 bases between. CDR1 is SGHAT, CDR2 FQNNGV, per germline. The CDR3 spans 15 residues. The CDR3 loop is CASSLEAGTWGGYTF. The CDR3, as DNA: TGTGCCAGCAGCTTAGAAGCAGGGACCTGGGGTGGCTACACCTTC.

This clonotype came up a few times. This chain joins TRBV7-9 and TRBJ2-5; 9 nucleotides line up with TRBD1. The CDR3 is made up of 16 amino acids. V shed 3 bases, J shed 5 bases, and the junction held 10 bases outside the gene matches. The germline CDR1 and CDR2 sequences are SEHNR and FQNEAQ (reference sequence). The CDR3 sequence: CASSFSVTGGLETQYF. The DNA of the CDR3 is TGTGCCAGCAGCTTTTCCGTAACAGGGGGCTTGGAGACCCAGTACTTC.

The chain combines TRBV20-1 with TRBJ1-2; D is possibly TRBD1 (6 bases). V was trimmed by 3 bases and J by 0 bases, leaving 20 bases between them. Germline V gene lookup returns CDR1 DFQATT and CDR2 SNEGSKA (reference sequence). This CDR3 is 17 amino acids long. Here the CDR3 DNA reads TGCAGTGCTAGTCGGGTCGGGGGGGCCTTAGCTAACTATGGCTACACCTTC. Translation gives CSASRVGGALANYGYTF.